One sample yielded the 19 T cell receptor beta chains listed below, sequenced in a study of OX40 agonist ivuxolimab in advanced cancers. Measured with immunoSEQ multiplex PCR; TCRdb has only the in-frame clones, and not every one. Of 60,000 to 75,000 clones listed, approximately 88% are singletons. Sequenced material: CD4+ or CD8+ T cells sorted from blood, taken in a trial of the OX40 agonist ivuxolimab. The source is an adult with an advanced solid tumor such as melanoma, head and neck, liver or kidney cancer.

This clone showed up just a few times. The chain links TRBV19 to TRBJ1-1, with D possibly TRBD1 on 6 matching bases. V was clipped by 6 bases and J by 3 bases, with 20 bases between them. This CDR3 region has 16 residues. Germline loops: CDR1 LNHDA, CDR2 SQIVND (reference sequence). The CDR3 DNA follows: TGTGCCAGTAGGGGCCGGGACAAGGGATGGGACACTGAAGCTTTCTTT. Its protein product is CASRGRDKGWDTEAFF. Full variable domain (rest looked up from reference TRBV19 and TRBJ1-1): DGGITQSPKYLFRKEGQNVTLSCEQNLNHDAMYWYRQDPGQGLRLIYYSQIVNDFQKGDIAEGYSVSREKKESFPLTVTSAQKNPTAFYLCASRGRDKGWDTEAFFGQGTRLTVV.

The rearrangement links TRBV6-6 to TRBJ2-7; 11 nucleotides line up with TRBD2. CDR3 length equals 14 residues. The V and J ends lost 2 bases and 4 bases, in that order; junction bases with no gene match: 1. CDR1 and CDR2 (germline): MNHNY, SVGAGI (reference sequence). The CDR3 is CASSYGTSGYEQYF. CDR3 nucleotide sequence: TGTGCCAGCAGTTACGGGACTAGCGGTTACGAGCAGTACTTC.

This clone was seen a few times. The chain joins TRBV19 to TRBJ1-2; 11 nucleotides agree with TRBD1. With V trimmed by 5 bases and J by 4 bases, 6 bases remained unmatched. Germline CDR1 reads LNHDA; CDR2 reads SQIVND (reference sequence). The CDR3 has 15 residues. The CDR3 is CASSVAGTGGYGYTF. As DNA, the CDR3 is TGTGCCAGTAGTGTAGCCGGGACAGGGGGCTATGGCTACACCTTC.

This clone was picked up one time. The chain employs TRBV28 and TRBJ2-7, with D unclear. Per the germline V gene, CDR1 is MDHEN and CDR2 is SYDVKM. V lost 6 bases and J 2 bases, leaving 17 bases between the germline ends. This CDR3 has 15 amino acids. CDR3 in DNA: TGTGCCAGCAGCCCCTCGTTTGCAACGACCTACGAGCAGTACTTC. Residues: CASSPSFATTYEQYF.

V usage is TRBV19 and J usage is TRBJ2-1, with 9 bases that match TRBD2. CDR1 and CDR2 (germline): LNHDA, SQIVND (reference sequence). V gave up 5 bases and J gave up 9 bases; unmatched junction bases: 11. The CDR3 runs to 15 residues. The CDR3 loop reads CASSLGTSRRGEQFF. CDR3 sequence (DNA): TGTGCCAGTAGTTTAGGGACTAGCCGACGAGGTGAGCAGTTCTTC.

The rearrangement links TRBV7-2 to TRBJ2-7; 9 nucleotides align to TRBD2. Germline trimming cut 1 base from V and 2 bases from J; bases unmatched to any gene: 3. CDR1 SGHTA and CDR2 FQGNSA come from the germline V gene. The CDR3 has 15 residues. DNA for the CDR3: TGTGCCAGCAGCTTAGGGGCTAGCGGGACCTACGAGCAGTACTTC. The encoded protein is CASSLGASGTYEQYF.

CDR3 amino acids: CASRFRTGGWSNQPQHF. The CDR3 nucleotides are TGTGCCAGCAGGTTTCGGACAGGGGGCTGGAGCAATCAGCCCCAGCATTTT. This rearrangement joins TRBV28 to TRBJ1-5; 11 bases are shared with TRBD1. The trim removed 6 bases at V and 1 base at J, leaving 8 bases unmatched. The CDR3 sequence is 17 residues long. Germline lookup yields CDR1 MDHEN and CDR2 SYDVKM.

This clone was found once. V gene TRBV7-2 combines with J gene TRBJ1-5, with D possibly matching TRBD1 (6 bases). With 1 base removed from V and 4 bases from J, the gap between germline ends came to 11 bases. The V gene's germline CDR1 is SGHTA and CDR2 FQGNSA. The CDR3 length is 15 residues. The CDR3 region is CASSLGITGNQPQHF. The CDR3 DNA follows: TGTGCCAGCAGCTTAGGGATCACAGGGAATCAGCCCCAGCATTTT.

V and J are TRBV9 and TRBJ2-1, with 14 bases fitting TRBD2. The germline V gene has CDR1 SGDLS and CDR2 YYNGEE. The junction had 10 bases not matched to a gene; V was cut back by 4 bases and J by 10 bases. The CDR3 runs to 16 residues. The CDR3: CASSRTSGGSGIEQFF. Here the CDR3 DNA reads TGTGCCAGCAGCAGGACTAGCGGGGGGTCTGGCATAGAGCAGTTCTTC.

CDR3 in amino acids: CASSLVQGANSPLHF. In DNA, the CDR3 is TGTGCCAGCAGCTTAGTACAGGGGGCTAATTCACCCCTCCACTTT. The chain combines TRBV11-2 with TRBJ1-6, with 9 bases identical to TRBD1. The CDR3 loop spans 15 amino acids. Germline V CDR1 and CDR2: SGHAT, FQNNGV. The junction had 1 base not matched to a gene; V was cut back by 1 base and J by 6 bases. The full variable domain, its missing parts supplied by reference TRBV11-2 and TRBJ1-6, is EAGVAQSPRYKIIEKRQSVAFWCNPISGHATLYWYQQILGQGPKLLIQFQNNGVVDDSQLPKDRFSAERLKGVDSTLKIQPAKLEDSAVYLCASSLVQGANSPLHFGNGTRLTVT.

J is TRBJ1-2 and V is TRBV28; 9 bases are shared with TRBD1. V dropped 8 bases and J dropped 7; count of bases not matched to a gene: 5. The CDR3 spans 12 residues. Germline values: CDR1 MDHEN, CDR2 SYDVKM. The CDR3 DNA reads as TGTGCCAGCCACCGGACAGGGGTTGGCTACACCTTC. It specifies CASHRTGVGYTF.

This chain links TRBV4-2 with TRBJ1-6; D uncertain. V was cut by 4 bases and J by 7 bases, with 11 bases left in between. This CDR3 spans 14 amino acids. Germline CDR1 LGHNA, CDR2 YNFKEQ. Here the CDR3 DNA reads TGTGCCAGCAGCCCTCAAGGGCGGAATTCACCCCTCCACTTT. It encodes CASSPQGRNSPLHF.

V gene TRBV4-1 combines with J gene TRBJ1-1; 9 positions agree with TRBD1. Per the germline V gene, CDR1 is MGHRA and CDR2 is YSYEKL. The CDR3 covers 15 residues. With 0 bases clipped from V and 4 bases from J, the junction kept 3 bases outside the gene matches. DNA of the CDR3: TGCGCCAGCAGCCAAGAGGGACAGGGTATCACTGAAGCTTTCTTT. This sequence encodes CASSQEGQGITEAFF.

This chain connects TRBV29-1 to TRBJ1-4; no definite D call. V was shortened by 5 bases and J by 0 bases, with 10 bases between the two germline ends. Germline V gene lookup returns CDR1 SQVTM and CDR2 ANQGSEA. The CDR3 totals 14 residues. CDR3 bases: TGCAGCGTTTCCAGGACCTCAACTAATGAAAAACTGTTTTTT. Translation: CSVSRTSTNEKLFF. Filled out from reference TRBV29-1 and TRBJ1-4, the complete variable domain reads SAVISQKPSRDICQRGTSLTIQCQVDSQVTMMFWYRQQPGQSLTLIATANQGSEATYESGFVIDKFPISRPNLTFSTLTVSNMSPEDSSIYLCSVSRTSTNEKLFFGSGTQLSVL.

The chain combines TRBV30 with TRBJ2-6; no clear D. Germline V gene sequence: CDR1 GTSNPN, CDR2 SVGIG (reference sequence). This CDR3 has 12 amino acids. The ends were cut back, 4 bases at V and 2 bases at J, with 3 bases in the middle. The CDR3 sequence is CAWKAGANVLTF. The DNA of the CDR3 is TGTGCCTGGAAAGCTGGGGCCAACGTCCTGACTTTC.

In its sample, this clone was seen a few times. This chain uses TRBV6-1 with TRBJ2-3, with 8 bases lining up with TRBD1. The CDR3 extends over 15 amino acids. CDR1 MNHNS and CDR2 SASEGT come from the germline V gene. After removal of 6 bases from V and 0 bases from J, the junction contained 5 bases not matched to a gene. CDR3 sequence: CASSNGDRSTDTQYF. The CDR3 DNA sequence: TGTGCCAGCAGCAATGGGGACAGGAGCACAGATACGCAGTATTTT.

The chain is built from TRBV6-1 and TRBJ1-2, with 9 positions matching TRBD1. CDR3 length equals 15 residues. The trim removed 8 bases at V and 4 bases at J, leaving 11 bases unmatched. The germline V gene encodes CDR1 MNHNS and CDR2 SASEGT. The CDR3 sequence is CASLSYPGQGYGYTF. CDR3 bases: TGTGCCAGCTTATCGTATCCGGGACAGGGCTATGGCTACACCTTC.

The rearrangement links TRBV6-1 to TRBJ1-2; no clear D gene. Germline V CDR1 and CDR2: MNHNS, SASEGT. V was pared by 11 bases and J by 8 bases, with 12 bases between. The CDR3 totals 10 residues. In nucleotides, the CDR3 is TGTGCCGGAGGAATCCCGGGCTACACCTTC. Translation: CAGGIPGYTF.

The chain links TRBV11-3 to TRBJ2-6; TRBD1 might be the D (6 bases). CDR1 SGHNT and CDR2 YENEEA come from the germline V gene. The V gene lost 5 bases and the J gene lost 2 bases, with 10 bases spanning the gap. This CDR3 has 15 residues. CDR3 nucleotide sequence: TGTGCCAGCAGCCTAACAGGGACTGGGGCCAACGTCCTGACTTTC. Its protein is CASSLTGTGANVLTF.